The TCR beta chain under discussion was sequenced for a study of T cell responses to AZD1222 COVID-19 vaccine. Turning to this clone: Its specificity is not known.

Study-wide results and caveats: Repertoires were collected only later (after the peak T cell response had occurred).

Generated by immunoSEQ multiplex PCR, the TCRdb table keeps only in-frame clones and is missing some. The table has 130,000 to 150,000 clones, roughly 87% seen once; the top ten hold 5.4%. The ends lost 2 bases at V and 12 bases at J; junction bases unmatched: 4. Looked up from germline, CDR1 is MNHNS and CDR2 is SASEGT. This CDR3 region has 13 residues. This receptor was obtained from an adult who received the MenACWY meningococcal vaccine as a control. Sequences were derived from peripheral blood, sampled 28 days after the second dose of the MenACWY control vaccine. The chain carries TRBV6-1 and TRBJ1-4; 9 nucleotides agree with TRBD1. DNA for the CDR3: TGTGCCAGCAGTGAAAACCGGGACAGGGAACTGTTTTTT. This sequence encodes CASSENRDRELFF.